The entry below describes one T cell receptor beta chain. The V segment lost 5 bases and the J segment 4 bases; nucleotides outside the gene matches: 5. The CDR3 totals 13 residues. Germline V CDR1 and CDR2: KGHSH, LQKENI. The data belong to a study of blood T cell repertoires in COVID-19. Study summary: There were acute and convalescent COVID-19 samples, and they came from the United States, Italy and Spain. The cDNA or gDNA used as material had been derived from T cells, B-cell-depleted T cells, or PBMCs.

Original data processing: Reference gene primers were amplified, and this amplification served to estimate nucleated cell counts. Libraries were prepared by immunoSEQ multiplex PCR; TCRdb keeps only in-frame clonotypes and omits some of them. The V and J calls and clone size are taken from that table; D and trimming were inferred from the DNA. The data show 200,000 to 250,000 clones, 80% to 95% seen once. The clonotype comes from a man younger than 45 with COVID-19, enrolled during active disease. The sequencing sample was made of peripheral blood. The chain carries TRBV18 and TRBJ2-7, with 7 bases lining up with TRBD1. CDR3 nucleotides: TGTGCCAGCTCAGCCGGGACAGTATACGAGCAGTACTTC. Translated, it gives CASSAGTVYEQYF.